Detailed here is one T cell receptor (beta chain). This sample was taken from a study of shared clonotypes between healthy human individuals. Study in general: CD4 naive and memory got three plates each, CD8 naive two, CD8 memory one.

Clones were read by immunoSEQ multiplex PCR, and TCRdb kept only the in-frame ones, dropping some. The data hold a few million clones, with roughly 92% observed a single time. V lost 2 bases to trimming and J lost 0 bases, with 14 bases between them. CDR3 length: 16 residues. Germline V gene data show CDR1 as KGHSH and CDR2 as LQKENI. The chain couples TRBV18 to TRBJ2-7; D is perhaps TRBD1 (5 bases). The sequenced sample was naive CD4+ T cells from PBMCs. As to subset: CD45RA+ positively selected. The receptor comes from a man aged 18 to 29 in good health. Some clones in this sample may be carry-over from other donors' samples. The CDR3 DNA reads TGTGCCAGCTCACCAGGGCAGGGCTCCAGCTCCTACGAGCAGTACTTC. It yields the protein CASSPGQGSSSYEQYF. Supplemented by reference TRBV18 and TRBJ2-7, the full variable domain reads NAGVMQNPRHLVRRRGQEARLRCSPMKGHSHVYWYRQLPEEGLKFMVYLQKENIIDESGMPKERFSAEFPKEGPSILRIQQVVRGDSAAYFCASSPGQGSSSYEQYFGPGTRLTVT.